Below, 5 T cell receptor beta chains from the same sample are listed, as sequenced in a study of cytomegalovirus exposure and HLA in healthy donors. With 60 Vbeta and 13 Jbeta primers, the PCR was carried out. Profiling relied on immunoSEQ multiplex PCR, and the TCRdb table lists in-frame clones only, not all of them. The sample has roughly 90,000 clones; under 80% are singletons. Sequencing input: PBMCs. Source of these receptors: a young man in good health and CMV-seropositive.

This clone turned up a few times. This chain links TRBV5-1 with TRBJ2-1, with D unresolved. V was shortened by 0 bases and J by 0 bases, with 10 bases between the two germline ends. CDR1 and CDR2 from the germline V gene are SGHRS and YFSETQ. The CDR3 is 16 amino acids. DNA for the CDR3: TGCGCCAGCAGCTTGGACGGTCCGAGCTCCTACAATGAGCAGTTCTTC. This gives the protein CASSLDGPSSYNEQFF.

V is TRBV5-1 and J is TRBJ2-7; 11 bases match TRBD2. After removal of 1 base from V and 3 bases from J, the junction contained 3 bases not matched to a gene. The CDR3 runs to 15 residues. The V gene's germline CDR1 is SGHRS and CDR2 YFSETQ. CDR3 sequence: CASSLYTSGSYEQYF. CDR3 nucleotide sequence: TGCGCCAGCAGCTTGTATACTAGCGGGAGCTACGAGCAGTACTTC.

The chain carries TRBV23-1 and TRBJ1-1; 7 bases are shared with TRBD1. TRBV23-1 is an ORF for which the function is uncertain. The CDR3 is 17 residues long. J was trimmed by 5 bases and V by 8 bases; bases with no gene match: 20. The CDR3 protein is CASPRTDRARIRTEAFF. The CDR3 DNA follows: TGCGCCAGCCCCCGGACCGACAGGGCGAGGATCAGGACTGAAGCTTTCTTT.

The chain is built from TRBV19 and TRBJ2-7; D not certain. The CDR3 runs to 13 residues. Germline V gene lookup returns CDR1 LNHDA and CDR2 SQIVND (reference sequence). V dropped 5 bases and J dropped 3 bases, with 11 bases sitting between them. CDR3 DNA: TGTGCCAGTAGTCAGTGGGCTTACTACGAGCAGTACTTC. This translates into CASSQWAYYEQYF.

The CDR3 protein is CASSKDRGETQYF. CDR3 bases: TGTGCCAGTAGTAAAGACAGGGGAGAGACCCAGTACTTC. The chain is built from TRBV19 and TRBJ2-5, with 8 bases that match TRBD1. Germline V gene data show CDR1 as LNHDA and CDR2 as SQIVND (reference sequence). The J segment lost 4 bases and the V segment lost 4 bases, leaving 2 bases of the junction unmatched. This CDR3 is built from 13 residues.